Presented here are 20 T cell receptor beta chains from one specimen sequenced in a study of control samples from healthy donors and cancer patients. Some clones are missing from TCRdb's copy, which holds only in-frame ones; the method was immunoSEQ multiplex PCR. The table shows approximately 150,000 clones, with 88% occurring only once. The sequenced sample consisted of blood. These receptors all come from a young man in good health.

The chain recombines TRBV29-1 with TRBJ2-5; the D is unclear. Between the trimmed V and J ends, which lost 4 bases and 4 bases, there was a span of 10 bases. The CDR3 length is 12 residues. Germline CDR1 SQVTM, CDR2 ANQGSEA. CDR3 sequence reads: CSVVVGRETQYF. The CDR3 nucleotides are TGCAGCGTTGTAGTAGGGCGAGAGACCCAGTACTTC.

This clone has more than one count but fewer than ten. CDR3 protein: CASSLGLFSGLNNEQFF. The CDR3 nucleotides read TGTGCCAGCAGCTTGGGACTCTTCTCGGGTCTCAATAATGAGCAGTTCTTC. The chain couples TRBV5-6 to TRBJ2-1; D remains unclear. CDR3 length equals 17 residues. Trimming shortened V by 0 bases and J by 7 bases, and 20 bases separated the two germline ends. Germline V lookup: CDR1 SGHDT, CDR2 YYEEEE. The full variable domain, in which reference TRBV5-6 and TRBJ2-1 provide the parts outside the CDR3, is DAGVTQSPTHLIKTRGQQVTLRCSPKSGHDTVSWYQQALGQGPQFIFQYYEEEERQRGNFPDRFSGHQFPNYSSELNVNALLLGDSALYLCASSLGLFSGLNNEQFFGPGTRLTVL.

The V and J genes are TRBV2 and TRBJ2-3, with no clear D. The CDR3 has 14 residues. Germline V CDR1 and CDR2: SNHLY, FYNNEI. With 11 bases removed from V and 1 base from J, the gap between germline ends came to 16 bases. The CDR3: CAGSRLLRTDTQYF. CDR3 coding DNA: TGTGCCGGGTCAAGGCTCCTTCGCACAGATACGCAGTATTTT.

The gene calls are TRBV30 and TRBJ2-7; 9 positions match TRBD1. The V segment lost 1 base and the J segment 7 bases; nucleotides outside the gene matches: 8. The CDR3 spans 14 residues. Germline CDR1 is GTSNPN and CDR2 is SVGIG (reference sequence). The CDR3 is CAWSAGTGSWEQYF. CDR3 coding DNA: TGTGCCTGGAGTGCCGGGACAGGGTCGTGGGAGCAGTACTTC.

J is TRBJ1-2 and V is TRBV5-1; possibly TRBD1 for D (6 bases). Germline CDR1 and CDR2: SGHRS and YFSETQ. The CDR3 is 14 residues long. The V end was cut by 3 bases, the J end by 6 bases, with 15 bases between. In DNA, the CDR3 is TGCGCCAGCAGCTCCGGACAGTCGGCGGATGGCTACACCTTC. Encoded protein: CASSSGQSADGYTF.

V and J are TRBV27 and TRBJ1-1, with a possible D match to TRBD1 (6 bases). Trimming removed 6 bases from V and 1 base from J, with 9 bases in between. Germline V gene data show CDR1 as MNHEY and CDR2 as SMNVEV (reference sequence). The CDR3 sequence is 13 residues long. CDR3 protein: CASRLQGNTEAFF. CDR3 DNA: TGTGCCAGCAGGCTACAGGGGAACACTGAAGCTTTCTTT.

The V and J genes are TRBV15 and TRBJ2-1; either TRBD1 or TRBD2 may fit D (5 bases each). The CDR3 spans 16 residues. V was clipped by 1 base and J by 7 bases, with 17 bases between them. Looked up from germline, CDR1 is LNHNV and CDR2 is YYDKDF (reference sequence). This CDR3 reads CATSRVRGTVPNEQFF. CDR3 coding DNA: TGTGCCACCAGCAGAGTTCGGGGCACAGTTCCTAATGAGCAGTTCTTC.

This chain uses TRBV30 with TRBJ2-3, with D possibly matching TRBD2 (5 bases). V lost 5 bases to trimming and J lost 4 bases, with 7 bases between them. This CDR3 comprises 11 residues. Germline V gene sequence: CDR1 GTSNPN, CDR2 SVGIG (reference sequence). CDR3 protein: CAWRSADTQYF. In DNA, the CDR3 is TGTGCCTGGCGTAGCGCAGATACGCAGTATTTT.

The gene calls are TRBV7-8 and TRBJ2-2; D may be TRBD2 (5 bases). With 7 bases removed from V and 5 bases from J, the gap between germline ends came to 14 bases. The length of the CDR3 is 14 residues. Germline V gene lookup returns CDR1 SGHVS and CDR2 FQNEAQ. Written as DNA, the CDR3 is TGTGCCAGCACCCTATCAAGAGGGACCGGGGAGCTGTTTTTT. Its translation is CASTLSRGTGELFF.

This sequence joins TRBV19 and TRBJ2-7, with 7 bases matching TRBD1. CDR1 is LNHDA, CDR2 SQIVND, per germline (reference sequence). J lost 1 base, V lost 6 bases, and 9 bases had no gene match. The CDR3 extends over 15 amino acids. CDR3 loop: CASSRRQGRSYEQYF. The DNA for the CDR3 is TGTGCCAGTAGCCGCCGACAGGGACGGTCCTACGAGCAGTACTTC.

CDR3 residues: CASSSTGNYGYTF. In nucleotides, the CDR3 is TGTGCCAGCAGTTCCACGGGGAACTATGGCTACACCTTC. The chain has TRBV6-5 and TRBJ1-2; D not resolved. Per germline, CDR1 MNHEY and CDR2 SVGAGI. V shed 4 bases and J shed 2 bases, with 8 bases lying between them. The CDR3 is made up of 13 amino acids.

As for this clone: A much larger clone differs from this one at a single base, so this may be a read error. The V call is TRBV27, the J call TRBJ1-5; 7 positions agree with TRBD1. J was trimmed by 4 bases and V by 3 bases; bases with no gene match: 0. This CDR3 region has 13 residues. Germline values: CDR1 MNHEY, CDR2 SMNVEV (reference sequence). The chain's CDR3 is CASSLDRNQPQHF. Written as DNA, the CDR3 is TGTGCCAGCAGTTTGGACAGGAATCAGCCCCAGCATTTT.

The chain is built from TRBV27 and TRBJ2-3; no definite D call. Germline-derived CDR1 and CDR2 are MNHEY and SMNVEV (reference sequence). The V end lost 3 bases, the J end lost 8 bases, and 24 bases lay between the germline ends. The CDR3 extends over 17 amino acids. In DNA form, the CDR3 reads TGTGCCAGCAGTTTGGCCCCCATGCCCCCTACTGACGTTACGCAGTATTTT. This translates into CASSLAPMPPTDVTQYF.

The chain employs TRBV5-1 and TRBJ1-4; possibly TRBD1 for D (5 bases). CDR1 is SGHRS, CDR2 YFSETQ, per germline. The CDR3 runs to 19 residues. V was shortened by 0 bases and J by 5 bases, with 23 bases between the two germline ends. The CDR3 loop is CASSLEVGGPRGANEKLFF. CDR3 in DNA: TGCGCCAGCAGCTTGGAGGTTGGGGGACCCCGAGGCGCGAATGAAAAACTGTTTTTT.

The chain couples TRBV7-2 to TRBJ1-6; possible D gene TRBD1, 5 bases. V lost 1 base and J 10 bases, leaving 14 bases between the germline ends. Per germline, CDR1 SGHTA and CDR2 FQGNSA. This CDR3 is 15 amino acids long. This CDR3 reads CASSLGGEKASPLHF. The CDR3 coding sequence is TGTGCCAGCAGCTTAGGGGGGGAAAAGGCGTCACCCCTCCACTTT. Variable domain in full (rest from reference TRBV7-2 and TRBJ1-6): GAGVSQSPSNKVTEKGKDVELRCDPISGHTALYWYRQSLGQGLEFLIYFQGNSAPDKSGLPSDRFSAERTGGSVSTLTIQRTQQEDSAVYLCASSLGGEKASPLHFGNGTRLTVT.

The chain recombines TRBV5-8 with TRBJ2-1, with 11 bases that match TRBD1. This CDR3 is built from 15 residues. Germline V gives CDR1 SGHTS, CDR2 YDEGEE. The V and J ends lost 5 bases and 8 bases, in that order; junction bases with no gene match: 9. CDR3 in DNA: TGTGCCAGCAGTCCAGGACAGGGGGCAGGTGATGAGCAGTTCTTC. The encoded protein is CASSPGQGAGDEQFF. Filled out from reference TRBV5-8 and TRBJ2-1, the complete variable domain reads EAGVTQSPTHLIKTRGQQATLRCSPISGHTSVYWYQQALGLGLQFLLWYDEGEERNRGNFPPRFSGRQFPNYSSELNVNALELEDSALYLCASSPGQGAGDEQFFGPGTRLTVL.

The chain uses TRBV28 and TRBJ1-1, with D unclear. This CDR3 contains 15 residues. Germline CDR1 MDHEN, CDR2 SYDVKM. Deletions cut 5 bases from V and 4 bases from J, with 17 bases between. The chain's CDR3 is CASSHGSGVGTEAFF. The CDR3 DNA is TGTGCCAGCAGTCACGGATCCGGCGTGGGCACTGAAGCTTTCTTT.

The rearrangement uses TRBV4-3 and TRBJ2-7, with 14 nucleotides matching TRBD2. The CDR3 spans 15 residues. The germline CDR1 and CDR2 sequences are LGHNA and YSLEER. V lost 3 bases and J lost 4; bases outside the gene matches: 2. The CDR3: CASSHGTSGGYEQYF. CDR3 sequence (DNA): TGCGCCAGCAGCCACGGGACTAGCGGGGGATACGAGCAGTACTTC.

This chain uses TRBV9 with TRBJ1-6, with D possibly TRBD1 on 6 matching bases. The CDR3 totals 16 residues. V dropped 2 bases and J dropped 0 bases, with 9 bases sitting between them. The V gene's germline CDR1 is SGDLS and CDR2 YYNGEE. CDR3 DNA: TGTGCCAGCAGCGTCACAGGGAGCTCCTATAATTCACCCCTCCACTTT. Amino acid sequence: CASSVTGSSYNSPLHF.

The chain links TRBV19 to TRBJ1-2; the D is unclear. Looked up from germline, CDR1 is LNHDA and CDR2 is SQIVND (reference sequence). This CDR3 has 12 amino acids. Trimming cost V 3 bases and J 8 bases, with 10 bases left between them. The CDR3 nucleotides read TGTGCCAGTAGTATTGGGGAATACGGCTACACCTTC. As protein: CASSIGEYGYTF.